This TCR beta chain was observed in a study of technical replicates of blood from several donors. The CDR3 is 13 amino acids. Germline V gene data show CDR1 as SGHRS and CDR2 as YFSETQ. Trimming shortened V by 5 bases and J by 3 bases, and 12 bases separated the two germline ends. Some clones are missing from TCRdb's copy, which holds only in-frame ones; the method was immunoSEQ multiplex PCR. The table has 75,000 to 90,000 clones, 95% to 97% seen once. The sequence derives from a human donor in good health. The sequencing sample was made of T cells isolated from PBMCs. The chain employs TRBV5-1 and TRBJ2-7, with D tentatively TRBD2 (6 bases). Here the CDR3 DNA reads TGCGCCAGCAGTGGCGGGACGAACTACGAGCAGTACTTC. Translated: CASSGGTNYEQYF.